The rows below give T cell receptor beta chains drawn from one sample of a study of cytomegalovirus exposure and HLA in healthy donors. Assay: immunoSEQ multiplex PCR; the TCRdb copy retains only in-frame clones and omits some. The table records 90,000 to 100,000 clones, roughly three quarters of them present only once. Sequenced sample: PBMCs. The origin of the receptors is a woman aged 55-75 years in good health and CMV-seronegative. The CDR3 runs from the conserved cysteine through the conserved F or W. The D gene is left open where the match is weak. Size is stated for part of the rows, as once, few or many counts, or as a class when the clone is expanded.

>.|TRBJ1-5|TRBV7-8|TRBD1
CASSFEGQGAYLGQPQHF
TGTGCCAGCAGCTTCGAAGGACAGGGGGCATATTTGGGTCAGCCCCAGCATTTT
>.|TRBJ2-7|TRBV10-1|.
CASTRRGERVGPFLTYEQYF
TGCGCCAGCACCCGGAGGGGAGAGCGGGTAGGACCGTTCCTTACCTACGAGCAGTACTTC
>.|TRBJ1-2|TRBV28|.
CASSSVRDGGYGYTF
TGTGCCAGCAGTTCAGTCCGGGACGGGGGCTATGGCTACACCTTC
>.|TRBJ1-2|TRBV5-1|.
CASSPSTGTNYGYTF
TGCGCCAGCAGCCCTTCGACAGGTACTAACTATGGCTACACCTTC
>.|TRBJ1-2|TRBV9|TRBD1
CASSSTTGGTYGYTF
TGTGCCAGCAGCTCAACGACAGGGGGCACCTATGGCTACACCTTC
>.|TRBJ2-1|TRBV6-6|.
CASRPARENYNEQFF
TGTGCCAGCAGACCCGCGAGAGAAAACTACAATGAGCAGTTCTTC
>.|TRBJ2-2|TRBV4-3|.
CASSLSRTNTGELFF
TGCGCCAGCAGCCTCTCGAGAACGAACACCGGGGAGCTGTTTTTT
>few|TRBJ2-7|TRBV4-3|TRBD1
CASRRTRQGLYEQYF
TGCGCCAGCAGACGAACGCGACAGGGGCTCTACGAGCAGTACTTC
>.|TRBJ1-1|TRBV2|TRBD1
CASSIGQDTEAFF
TGTGCCAGCAGTATAGGACAGGACACTGAAGCTTTCTTT
>.|TRBJ1-1|TRBV19|TRBD1
CASSIQGPNTEAFF
TGTGCCAGTAGCATACAGGGGCCGAACACTGAAGCTTTCTTT
>.|TRBJ2-1|TRBV9|.
CASSGGDSSGEQFF
TGTGCCAGCAGCGGAGGGGACTCTTCGGGGGAGCAGTTCTTC
>few|TRBJ1-5|TRBV7-8|TRBD1
CASSEDRVGNQPQHF
TGTGCCAGCAGCGAGGACAGGGTTGGCAATCAGCCCCAGCATTTT
>few|TRBJ2-3|TRBV5-1|TRBD2
CASSIGLAGASGTDTQYF
TGCGCCAGCAGCATCGGACTAGCGGGAGCTAGCGGCACAGATACGCAGTATTTT
>.|TRBJ2-6|TRBV5-4|TRBD1
CASSSGTGAGANVLTF
TGTGCCAGCAGCTCCGGGACAGGGGCCGGGGCCAACGTCCTGACTTTC
>.|TRBJ1-1|TRBV5-4|.
CASSFGEGTEAFF
TGTGCCAGCAGCTTCGGAGAGGGCACTGAAGCTTTCTTT
>.|TRBJ2-2|TRBV5-1|.
CASSPGPGDTGELFF
TGCGCCAGCAGCCCCGGGCCGGGGGACACCGGGGAGCTGTTTTTT
>once|TRBJ2-1|TRBV5-1|TRBD2
CASSLQRGWDEQFF
TGCGCCAGCAGCTTACAGCGGGGGTGGGATGAGCAGTTCTTC
>.|TRBJ1-5|TRBV4-3|.
CASSRDRHNQPQHF
TGCGCCAGCAGCCGTGACAGGCACAATCAGCCCCAGCATTTT
>.|TRBJ2-5|TRBV9|TRBD1
CASSSRTGGSLETQYF
TGTGCCAGCAGCTCACGGACAGGGGGCAGTTTGGAGACCCAGTACTTC
>.|TRBJ2-3|TRBV5-1|.
CASSLDGARGDTQYF
TGCGCCAGCAGCTTGGACGGGGCCAGGGGAGATACGCAGTATTTT
>.|TRBJ1-3|TRBV9|.
CASSVGGISRNTIYF
TGTGCCAGCAGCGTAGGGGGCATTTCCCGAAACACCATATATTTT
>few|TRBJ1-2|TRBV19|.
CASTVTDNYGYTF
TGTGCCAGTACCGTGACAGATAACTATGGCTACACCTTC
>.|TRBJ2-5|TRBV18|.
CASSPDYQGETQYF
TGTGCCAGCTCACCCGACTACCAGGGGGAGACCCAGTACTTC
>.|TRBJ1-1|TRBV4-1|.
CASSQAHREMNTEAFF
TGCGCCAGCAGCCAAGCCCACAGGGAAATGAACACTGAAGCTTTCTTT
>.|TRBJ1-1|TRBV5-1|.
CASSLAGGGRTEAFF
TGCGCCAGCAGCTTGGCCGGGGGAGGGAGAACTGAAGCTTTCTTT
>.|TRBJ1-2|TRBV29-1|TRBD1
CSVEDQADRGIIYGYTF
TGCAGCGTTGAAGATCAAGCGGACAGGGGTATTATCTATGGCTACACCTTC
>.|TRBJ1-3|TRBV5-6|.
CASSSTGRTGNTIYF
TGTGCCAGCAGCTCAACAGGAAGAACTGGAAACACCATATATTTT
>few|TRBJ1-1|TRBV7-9|.
CASILTEAFF
TGTGCCAGCATCCTTACAGAAGCTTTCTTT
>.|TRBJ2-1|TRBV7-2|TRBD2
CASSEPGLALNHEQFF
TGTGCCAGCAGCGAACCGGGACTAGCGTTGAATCATGAGCAGTTCTTC
>.|TRBJ1-2|TRBV19|TRBD1
CASSINHGTGHYGYTF
TGTGCCAGTAGTATAAATCATGGGACAGGCCACTATGGCTACACCTTC
>.|TRBJ1-3|TRBV9|.
CASSVGRGNTIYF
TGTGCCAGCAGCGTAGGGAGGGGAAACACCATATATTTT
>.|TRBJ2-3|TRBV5-1|.
CASSLGQSTDTQYF
TGCGCCAGCAGCCTGGGACAAAGCACAGATACGCAGTATTTT
>.|TRBJ2-3|TRBV28|TRBD2
CASSEILAGVTDTQYF
TGTGCCAGCAGTGAGATTCTAGCGGGAGTGACAGATACGCAGTATTTT
>.|TRBJ1-1|TRBV6-5|.
CASSYSERGEAFF
TGTGCCAGCAGTTACTCGGAGCGGGGCGAAGCTTTCTTT
>.|TRBJ1-1|TRBV5-6|.
CASTFFGQNTEAFF
TGTGCCAGCACTTTTTTTGGACAGAACACTGAAGCTTTCTTT
>.|TRBJ1-1|TRBV20-1|.
CRAVWGLEAFF
TGCAGGGCCGTGTGGGGACTCGAAGCTTTCTTT
>.|TRBJ2-4|TRBV19|TRBD1
CASNHGQGGNIQYF
TGTGCCAGTAACCACGGACAGGGTGGGAACATTCAGTACTTC
>.|TRBJ2-3|TRBV7-8|TRBD2
CASSPGGRGLADTQYF
TGTGCCAGCAGCCCGGGGGGGCGGGGCCTAGCGGATACGCAGTATTTT
>.|TRBJ2-5|TRBV7-7|TRBD1
CASSPRLGQGETQYF
TGTGCCAGCAGCCCAAGGCTGGGACAGGGGGAGACCCAGTACTTC
>.|TRBJ2-3|TRBV5-6|.
CASSLGAAGKFSYTQYF
TGTGCCAGCAGCTTGGGGGCGGCGGGGAAGTTTTCGTATACGCAGTATTTT